The clone carrying this T cell receptor beta chain was seen a handful of times. The length of the CDR3 is 14 residues. V lost 6 bases to trimming and J lost 2 bases, with 13 bases between them. CDR1 and CDR2 (germline): SGHTA, FQGNSA. One entry per CDR3 protein results from TCRdb running MiXCR on the RT-PCR reads. There are about 680,000 distinct CDR3 sequences in the sample; about 14% occur only once, and roughly 3.9% lies in the top ten. The specimen sequenced was memory CD4+ T cells from blood. This sequence originates from a female donor in good health, serving as a healthy control. The rearrangement links TRBV7-2 to TRBJ2-5; the D gene is possibly TRBD2 (6 bases). The chain's CDR3 is CASSRRGIQETQYF. The DNA of the CDR3 is TGTGCCAGCAGTCGACGGGGGATTCAAGAGACCCAGTACTTC. Full variable domain (missing parts from reference TRBV7-2 and TRBJ2-5): GAGVSQSPSNKVTEKGKDVELRCDPISGHTALYWYRQSLGQGLEFLIYFQGNSAPDKSGLPSDRFSAERTGGSVSTLTIQRTQQEDSAVYLCASSRRGIQETQYFGPGTRLLVL.